This TCR beta chain was observed in a study of Graves' ophthalmopathy and Graves' hyperthyroidism. Study-level points and caveats: Sensitivity of around 88% and specificity of 65% to 83% were achieved when a 13-signature model separated ophthalmopathy from stable hyperthyroidism. Appearing in blood as well were most expanded thyroid clonotypes above 0.001 frequency.

RNA transcripts served as template for amplifying TCR beta CDR3 sequences. Amplification began with first-round RT-PCR using HTBI primers, then second-round multiplex PCR was performed. A single record per CDR3 protein comes from TCRdb applying MiXCR to the multiplex PCR reads. The sample has about 740,000 distinct CDR3 sequences; 35% to 50% are singletons. This clonotype came up a few times. Its antigen is unidentified. The PBMCs were taken from over 9.5 ml of fresh peripheral blood. The sample was peripheral blood. The sequence was obtained from an adult man with Graves' ophthalmopathy.

This CDR3 is CASSGTYYGYTF. The CDR3 DNA reads as TGTGCCAGCAGCGGAACCTACTATGGCTACACCTTC. The chain couples TRBV10-3 to TRBJ1-2; no definite D call. This CDR3 has 12 amino acids. Per germline, CDR1 ENHRY and CDR2 SYGVKD. Trimming took 10 bases from V and 3 from J, leaving 12 bases between them.